The subject of this entry is one T cell receptor (beta chain). These data belong to a study of blood T cell repertoires in COVID-19. In the original processing: Estimates of nucleated cell counts were drawn from the amplification of reference gene primers. Clones were sequenced by immunoSEQ multiplex PCR, and TCRdb holds only the in-frame ones, with some missing. V, J and clone size reflect that table, while D and trimming were determined from the DNA. The repertoire holds over 250,000 clones, with just under 90% as singletons. CDR1 and CDR2 (germline): SGDLS, YYNGEE. V was cut by 3 bases and J by 5 bases, with 11 bases left in between. This CDR3 has 14 amino acids.

Material: peripheral blood. This sequence joins TRBV9 and TRBJ2-2; possibly TRBD2 for D (5 bases). This receptor was identified in a woman between 50 and 59 years old with COVID-19, enrolled during active disease. In DNA form, the CDR3 reads TGTGCCAGCAGCGCCTTGAGGGCTACCGGGGAGCTGTTTTTT. This codes for CASSALRATGELFF.